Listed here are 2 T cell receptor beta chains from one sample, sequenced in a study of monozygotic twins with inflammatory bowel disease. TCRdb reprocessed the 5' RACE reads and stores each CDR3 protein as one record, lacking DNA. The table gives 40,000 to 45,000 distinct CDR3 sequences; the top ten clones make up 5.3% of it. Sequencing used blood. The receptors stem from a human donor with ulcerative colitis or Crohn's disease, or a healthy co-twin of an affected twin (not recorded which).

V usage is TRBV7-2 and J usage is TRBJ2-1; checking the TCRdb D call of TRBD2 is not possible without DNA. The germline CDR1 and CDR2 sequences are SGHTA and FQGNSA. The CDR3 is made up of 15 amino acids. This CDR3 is CASSLSSVAGGAWFF.

Here the CDR3 reads CASSYRDRKGEQYF. The chain joins TRBV6-2 or TRBV6-3 to TRBJ2-7; TCRdb reports TRBD1, a call that lacks DNA to check it against. Germline V gene data show CDR1 as MNHEY and CDR2 as SVGEGT. This CDR3 region has 14 residues.